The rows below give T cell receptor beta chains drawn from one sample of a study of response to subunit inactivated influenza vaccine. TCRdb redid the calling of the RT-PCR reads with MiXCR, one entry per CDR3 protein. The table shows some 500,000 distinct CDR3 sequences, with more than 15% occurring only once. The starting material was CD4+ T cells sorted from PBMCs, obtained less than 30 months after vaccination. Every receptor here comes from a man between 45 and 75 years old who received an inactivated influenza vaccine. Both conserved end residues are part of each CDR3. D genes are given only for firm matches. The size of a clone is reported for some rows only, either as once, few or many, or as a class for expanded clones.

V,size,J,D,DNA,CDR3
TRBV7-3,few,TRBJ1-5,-,TGTGCCAGCAGCGAGGGGGGCAATCAGCCCCAGCATTTT,CASSEGGNQPQHF
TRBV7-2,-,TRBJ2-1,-,TGTGCCAGCACCTTTTACAATGAGCAGTTCTTC,CASTFYNEQFF
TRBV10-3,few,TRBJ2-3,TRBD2,TGTGCCATCAGGGAAAGGACTAGCGTAGATACGCAGTATTTT,CAIRERTSVDTQYF
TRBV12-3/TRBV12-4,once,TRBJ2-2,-,TGTGCCAGCAGTTTTGGGCTACGGAACACCGGGGAGCTGTTTTTT,CASSFGLRNTGELFF
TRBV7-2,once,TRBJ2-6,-,TGTGCCAGCAGCACTGGGACGGGCTCTGGGGCCAACGTCCTGACTTTC,CASSTGTGSGANVLTF
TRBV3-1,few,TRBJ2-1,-,TGTGCCAGCAGCCACCTAGGGAATAATGAGCAGTTCTTC,CASSHLGNNEQFF
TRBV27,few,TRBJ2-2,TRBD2,TGTGCCAGCATGGGAGGGCCGGGGACCGGGGAGCTGTTTTTT,CASMGGPGTGELFF
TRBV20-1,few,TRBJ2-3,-,TGCAGTGCTAGTTCTAGCAGGTCCTCCCTTGGCACAGATACGCAGTATTTT,CSASSSRSSLGTDTQYF
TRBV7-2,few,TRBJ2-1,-,TGTGCCAGCAGCTTTGGGCTAGCCCAGAGCTCCTACAATGAGCAGTTCTTC,CASSFGLAQSSYNEQFF
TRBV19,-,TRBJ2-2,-,TGTGCCAGTAGTACTTCCGGGTCCGGGGAGCTGTTTTTT,CASSTSGSGELFF
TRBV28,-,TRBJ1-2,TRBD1,TGTGCCAGCAGTTTTCAGGACAGGGGAAACAGCTACACCTTC,CASSFQDRGNSYTF
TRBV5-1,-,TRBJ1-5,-,TGCGCCAGCAGCTTGTCGCCCAGGGGAAGCAATCAGCCCCAGCATTTT,CASSLSPRGSNQPQHF
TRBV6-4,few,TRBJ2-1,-,TGTGCCAGCAGTGTGACAGGAGGAATCGAGCAGTTCTTC,CASSVTGGIEQFF
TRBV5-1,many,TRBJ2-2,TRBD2,TGCGCCAGCAGCCCGGGACTAGCCGTGACCGGGGAGCTGTTTTTT,CASSPGLAVTGELFF
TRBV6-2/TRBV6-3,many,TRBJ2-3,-,TGTGCCAGCAGTTACTCCAAAGATACGCAGTATTTT,CASSYSKDTQYF
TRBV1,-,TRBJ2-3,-,TGCACCAGCAGCCAACAGGGACTAGCGTGCACAGATACGCAGTATTTT,CTSSQQGLACTDTQYF
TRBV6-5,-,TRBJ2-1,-,TGTGCCAGCAGTTTCTACCGGGTCCCTGGGGAGCAGTTCTTC,CASSFYRVPGEQFF
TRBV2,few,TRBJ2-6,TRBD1,TGTGCCAGTACAAGGACAGGGATCTCTGGGGCCAACGTCCTGACTTTC,CASTRTGISGANVLTF